These T cell receptor beta chains were read from a single sample in a study of T-cell reconstitution after alpha-beta-depleted transplantation in children. TCRdb re-analysed the PCR reads in MiXCR, keeping a single row per CDR3 protein. The table shows around 580,000 distinct CDR3 sequences, with roughly 24% occurring only once. The sample in question was PBMCs, mostly from graft donor cells, obtained 360 days after TCRalphabeta/CD19-depleted stem cell transplant. All receptors come from a boy in the first two years of life who had a stem cell transplant for acute myeloid leukemia, so the T cells may come from the graft donor. CDR3s include the opening cysteine and the closing phenylalanine or tryptophan. The D gene is left open where the match is weak. A clone size is listed for some rows: how often the clone was seen (once, few, many), or a class if it is expanded.

>TRBJ1-1|TRBV10-3|NA|NA
TGTGCCATCAGTGCGTCCCAGGGGTGGCCAATGGGCACTGAAGCTTTCTTT
CAISASQGWPMGTEAFF
>TRBJ2-6|TRBV27|NA|NA
TGTGCCAGCAGACGAGGCCTCCTCTCTGGGGCCAACGTCCTGACTTTC
CASRRGLLSGANVLTF
>TRBJ2-7|TRBV20-1|many|TRBD1
TGCAGCGCCCGGGACAGTTCCTACGAGCAGTACTTC
CSARDSSYEQYF
>TRBJ2-5|TRBV3-1|NA|TRBD1
TGTGCCAGCAGGACAGGGCTTACCACCGCGGAGACCCAGTACTTC
CASRTGLTTAETQYF
>TRBJ2-3|TRBV7-2|few|NA
TGTGCCAGCAGCGCCGGACCTTTCGGTTCAGATACGCAGTATTTT
CASSAGPFGSDTQYF
>TRBJ2-1|TRBV2|few|NA
TGTGCCAGCAGTTACACAGGGTACAATGAGCAGTTCTTC
CASSYTGYNEQFF
>TRBJ2-3|TRBV2|NA|TRBD1
TGTGCCAGCAGTTACGACAGGGCGGCAGATACGCAGTATTTT
CASSYDRAADTQYF
>TRBJ1-1|TRBV29-1|many|NA
TGCAGCGTTGGGACGGGGAACACTGAAGCTTTCTTT
CSVGTGNTEAFF
>TRBJ2-7|TRBV3-1|few|TRBD2
TGTGCCAGCACGTACGGACTAGCGGGGGGTTACGAGCAGTACTTC
CASTYGLAGGYEQYF
>TRBJ2-5|TRBV20-1|many|TRBD1
TGCAGTACCCCAGGGGGCGGTGAGACCCAGTACTTC
CSTPGGGETQYF
>TRBJ2-7|TRBV5-1|many|TRBD1
TGCGCCAGCAGCTTGGGGGCCGGGACAGGGAACTCCTACGAGCAGTACTTC
CASSLGAGTGNSYEQYF
>TRBJ2-3|TRBV10-1|NA|TRBD2
TGCGCCAGCAGTGAGAGCGGGGGTCGGGATACGCAGTATTTT
CASSESGGRDTQYF
>TRBJ2-1|TRBV20-1|few|TRBD1
TGCAGTGCTAGAGGGATCGGACAGGGCCACAATGAGCAGTTCTTC
CSARGIGQGHNEQFF
>TRBJ2-1|TRBV20-1|few|TRBD2
TGCAGTGCTAGTTCGGGACTAGCGGGGGGGATGCGCAATGAGCAGTTCTTC
CSASSGLAGGMRNEQFF
>TRBJ1-1|TRBV19|NA|NA
TGTGCCAGTAGAACCAGCGCCGTGTATACTGAAGCTTTCTTT
CASRTSAVYTEAFF
>TRBJ1-2|TRBV20-1|NA|NA
TGCAGTGCTAGAGAAAAGGGGCTGAGTGGCTACACCTTC
CSAREKGLSGYTF
>TRBJ1-1|TRBV12-3/TRBV12-4|many|TRBD1
TGTGCCAGCAGTCGGACAGGGGAAGACACTGAAGCTTTCTTT
CASSRTGEDTEAFF
>TRBJ2-1|TRBV6-1|many|TRBD2
TGTGCCAGCCTCCTAGCGGGGGGGCCTCATGAGCAGTTCTTC
CASLLAGGPHEQFF
>TRBJ1-3|TRBV20-1|many|NA
TGCAGTGCTGGTGGCCCCTCTGGAAACACCATATATTTT
CSAGGPSGNTIYF
>TRBJ2-3|TRBV6-5|NA|NA
TGTGCCAGCAGTTACTCGAGGGTAGGGGATACGCAGTATTTT
CASSYSRVGDTQYF
>TRBJ2-1|TRBV5-1|few|TRBD2
TGCGCCAGCAGCTTGGGGTCTAGCGGGGGGGCCATTCTACATGAGCAGTTCTTC
CASSLGSSGGAILHEQFF
>TRBJ2-3|TRBV20-1|NA|NA
TGCAGTGCTAGAGATCGGGGGAGCGCAGATACGCAGTATTTT
CSARDRGSADTQYF
>TRBJ2-7|TRBV20-1|once|TRBD2
TGCAGTGCTAAAGGGCTAGGCGGGGGGGCCTGGTACGAGCAGTACTTC
CSAKGLGGGAWYEQYF
>TRBJ1-5|TRBV10-1|many|TRBD1
TGCGCCAGCAGGGGACAGTGGAAAGGACAGCCCCAGCATTTT
CASRGQWKGQPQHF
>TRBJ1-1|TRBV20-1|few|NA
TGCAGTGCTAGAGATACTGGGGGCCCTGACACTGAAGCTTTCTTT
CSARDTGGPDTEAFF
>TRBJ1-5|TRBV7-2|many|NA
TGTGCCAGCAGTACGGGGGGACATAGCAATCAGCCCCAGCATTTT
CASSTGGHSNQPQHF
>TRBJ1-1|TRBV10-1|many|NA
TGCGCCAGCAGTGAGTGGGGGGTTAACACTGAAGCTTTCTTT
CASSEWGVNTEAFF
>TRBJ2-1|TRBV7-2|many|TRBD2
TGTGCCAGCAGCTTAGGGCTAGCGGGGTGGGGCCACAATGAGCAGTTCTTC
CASSLGLAGWGHNEQFF
>TRBJ2-3|TRBV9|NA|NA
TGTGCCAGCAGCGTAGCTACGGCAGTCGAAAACACAGATACGCAGTATTTT
CASSVATAVENTDTQYF
>TRBJ2-1|TRBV29-1|few|TRBD2
TGCAGCGTTGTAGCGGGGGGGCATAACAATGAGCAGTTCTTC
CSVVAGGHNNEQFF
>TRBJ2-3|TRBV10-1|many|NA
TGCGCCAGCAGTGACGGAGGGTCGCCAATGATAGATACGCAGTATTTT
CASSDGGSPMIDTQYF
>TRBJ2-1|TRBV5-1|many|NA
TGCGCCAGCAGCCGTTTGGCCACCTCCACAGGGTCCGATGAGCAGTTCTTC
CASSRLATSTGSDEQFF
>TRBJ2-3|TRBV10-3|NA|NA
TGTGCCATCAGTGCAGAAAAGACATTCCCAAGCACAGATACGCAGTATTTT
CAISAEKTFPSTDTQYF
>TRBJ2-5|TRBV7-2|many|TRBD2
TGTGCCAGCAGCTCCAATAGCGGGAGGTGGGAGACCCAGTACTTC
CASSSNSGRWETQYF
>TRBJ2-3|TRBV20-1|many|TRBD1
TGCAGTGCGGTCCATAGCGAGGGGGCCCCAGATACGCAGTATTTT
CSAVHSEGAPDTQYF
>TRBJ1-5|TRBV12-3/TRBV12-4|many|TRBD1
TGTGCCAGCACCCTCGACAGGGGGTATAGCAATCAGCCCCAGCATTTT
CASTLDRGYSNQPQHF
>TRBJ2-7|TRBV6-1|many|TRBD2
TGTGCCAGCAGACCCAGGGCTAGCGGGGGAACCTACGAGCAGTACTTC
CASRPRASGGTYEQYF
>TRBJ2-5|TRBV12-3/TRBV12-4|NA|TRBD2
TGTGCCAGCACGGGACTAGCGGGGAGTTTTCAAGAGACCCAGTACTTC
CASTGLAGSFQETQYF
>TRBJ2-5|TRBV6-5|few|NA
TGTGCCAGCAGTTCACCGGGGGCGGGTAAAGTGACCCAGTACTTC
CASSSPGAGKVTQYF
>TRBJ2-1|TRBV4-3|NA|TRBD1
TGCGCCAGCAGCCAAGACCCAGGGGGCTACAATGAGCAGTTCTTC
CASSQDPGGYNEQFF
>TRBJ2-7|TRBV10-3|few|NA
TGTGCCATCAGTGCTCCCGCCCCTTACGAGCAGTACTTC
CAISAPAPYEQYF
>TRBJ2-4|TRBV4-3|once|TRBD1
TGCGCCAGCAGCCAGGACAGGGGGCTGGGTAGAAACATTCAGTACTTC
CASSQDRGLGRNIQYF